The 19 T cell receptor beta chains in this list originate from one sample, sequenced in a study of regulatory T cells in long-lasting Graves disease. Sample time point: newly diagnosed GD, antithyroid drugs for less than 3 months. There was RNA extracted from PBMCs, and the TCR library was made from it. CDR3 regions were amplified by Arm-PCR using iRepertoire HTBI primers to build TCR beta libraries. TCRdb reprocessed the multiplex PCR reads with MiXCR, giving one entry per CDR3 protein. The sample contains about 210,000 distinct CDR3 sequences, roughly a fifth of which appear only once. The data also belong to a second study, concerning T cells in Graves' hyperthyroidism and ophthalmopathy.

The sequencing used peripheral blood mononuclear cells (PBMCs), collected at new diagnosis, from a patient treated with antithyroid drugs. Receptors originate from a woman in her thirties with Graves disease.

The V and J genes are TRBV11-2 and TRBJ2-2; 13 bases are a match to TRBD2. Germline V CDR1 and CDR2: SGHAT, FQNNGV. The CDR3 has 17 amino acids. The J segment lost 4 bases and the V segment lost 5 bases, leaving 7 bases of the junction unmatched. DNA for the CDR3: TGTGCCAGCAGCCTCCGACTAGCGGGAGGTATCACCGGGGAGCTGTTTTTT. It encodes CASSLRLAGGITGELFF. The full variable domain, completed using reference TRBV11-2 and TRBJ2-2, is EAGVAQSPRYKIIEKRQSVAFWCNPISGHATLYWYQQILGQGPKLLIQFQNNGVVDDSQLPKDRFSAERLKGVDSTLKIQPAKLEDSAVYLCASSLRLAGGITGELFFGEGSRLTVL.

This clonotype appeared many times. The V call is TRBV28, the J call TRBJ1-5; no clear D. This CDR3 is 15 amino acids long. The V gene's germline CDR1 is MDHEN and CDR2 SYDVKM. Trimming shortened V by 3 bases and J by 0 bases, and 9 bases separated the two germline ends. The CDR3 here is CASSFEVFSNQPQHF. The CDR3 region has the DNA TGTGCCAGCAGTTTTGAAGTTTTTAGCAATCAGCCCCAGCATTTT.

This clonotype was counted ten times or more. The chain carries TRBV15 and TRBJ1-3, with D maybe TRBD1 (5 bases). The CDR3 spans 14 residues. Germline assignment: CDR1 LNHNV and CDR2 YYDKDF (reference sequence). V was cut by 0 bases and J by 7 bases, with 10 bases left in between. The CDR3 bases are TGTGCCACCAGCAGAGATCACGGGGGGAACACCATATATTTT. Its protein product is CATSRDHGGNTIYF.

This clonotype was recorded at least ten times. The V call is TRBV27, the J call TRBJ2-4; D not resolved. There are 15 residues in the CDR3. The V and J ends lost 5 bases and 0 bases respectively, with 11 bases between them. CDR1 and CDR2 from the germline V gene are MNHEY and SMNVEV (reference sequence). Here the CDR3 reads CASSRNTVAKNIQYF. The CDR3 nucleotides read TGTGCCAGCAGTCGGAATACAGTAGCCAAAAACATTCAGTACTTC.

The sample holds many counts of this clonotype. V gene TRBV19 combines with J gene TRBJ2-7, with D perhaps given as TRBD1 or TRBD2 (5 bases each). The germline V gene has CDR1 LNHDA and CDR2 SQIVND (reference sequence). The V end was cut by 5 bases, the J end by 0 bases, with 17 bases between. The CDR3 runs to 16 residues. The CDR3 is CASSPRDLEHSYEQYF. CDR3 nucleotide sequence: TGTGCCAGTAGTCCCCGGGACCTAGAGCACTCCTACGAGCAGTACTTC.

The table lists this clonotype with a few counts. Being one base from a much bigger clone, this may be a read error. The V and J genes are TRBV3-1 and TRBJ1-1; D is uncertain. Per the germline V gene, CDR1 is LGHDT and CDR2 is YNNKEL (reference sequence). This CDR3 has 15 residues. Trimming removed 1 base at V and 0 bases at J, with 9 bases between. DNA for the CDR3: TGTGCCAGCAGCCAAGTTACAACCATGAACACTGAAGCTTTCTTT. The encoded protein is CASSQVTTMNTEAFF.

The chain employs TRBV28 and TRBJ2-6; TRBD1 matches at 9 bases. This CDR3 spans 19 amino acids. Germline V lookup: CDR1 MDHEN, CDR2 SYDVKM. V lost 1 base and J lost 3; bases outside the gene matches: 10. CDR3 DNA sequence: TGTGCCAGCAGTTTATTTTTGTGGGGACAGGGTGGTGGGGCCAACGTCCTGACTTTC. Its protein is CASSLFLWGQGGGANVLTF. Filled out from reference TRBV28 and TRBJ2-6, the complete variable domain reads DVKVTQSSRYLVKRTGEKVFLECVQDMDHENMFWYRQDPGLGLRLIYFSYDVKMKEKGDIPEGYSVSREKKERFSLILESASTNQTSMYLCASSLFLWGQGGGANVLTFGAGSRLTVL.

This clonotype has at least ten counts. The rearrangement uses TRBV9 and TRBJ2-3, with TRBD2 matching 8 bases. The V gene's germline CDR1 is SGDLS and CDR2 YYNGEE. The CDR3 is made up of 16 amino acids. The junction had 8 bases not matched to a gene; V was cut back by 2 bases and J by 3 bases. In DNA, the CDR3 is TGTGCCAGCAGCGTCGGGGGGGCAACCTTGACAGATACGCAGTATTTT. Encoded protein: CASSVGGATLTDTQYF.

Details on this clonotype: A single base separates this from a much larger clone, so it may be a read error. The J gene is TRBJ1-1, the V gene TRBV6-2 or TRBV6-3; D unresolved. Germline CDR1 reads MNHEY; CDR2 reads SVGEGT. Trimming removed 0 bases at V and 9 bases at J, with 17 bases between. The length of the CDR3 is 15 residues. The CDR3 bases are TGTGCCAGCAGTTACTCGGGCCGCGTGAAAAGCAAAGCTTTCTTT. Protein product: CASSYSGRVKSKAFF.

This clonotype showed up just once. The J gene is TRBJ2-1, the V gene TRBV12-3 or TRBV12-4, with TRBD1 identical over 9 bases. V lost 6 bases and J lost 5; bases outside the gene matches: 5. The CDR3 consists of 14 residues. The CDR3 sequence: CASRGQGLNNEQFF. CDR3 coding DNA: TGTGCCAGCAGGGGACAGGGACTTAACAATGAGCAGTTCTTC.

This clonotype was picked up a small number of times. A read error may produce the germline difference seen at one junction end. The chain carries TRBV7-7 and TRBJ2-2, with a weak D call TRBD2 (6 bases). Germline V CDR1 and CDR2: SSHAT, FNYEAQ (reference sequence). The CDR3 runs to 13 residues. CDR3: CASSLGEAGELFF. For the CDR3, the DNA is TGTGCTAGCAGCTTAGGGGAGGCCGGGGAGCTGTTTTTT.

This clonotype was counted at least ten times. V gene TRBV27 combines with J gene TRBJ1-1; D unclear. The germline V gene encodes CDR1 MNHEY and CDR2 SMNVEV (reference sequence). CDR3 size: 12 residues. The V end was cut by 6 bases, the J end by 2 bases, with 7 bases between. CDR3 nucleotide sequence: TGTGCCAGCAGCCAAGTAAACACTGAAGCTTTCTTT. Translated: CASSQVNTEAFF.

The chain carries TRBV7-2 and TRBJ2-7, with 8 bases identical to TRBD2. The length of the CDR3 is 14 residues. Germline lookup yields CDR1 SGHTA and CDR2 FQGNSA. J was trimmed by 7 bases and V by 6 bases; bases with no gene match: 11. CDR3 loop: CASRLAAGTREQYF. CDR3 sequence (DNA): TGTGCCAGCAGATTGGCCGCCGGGACTAGAGAGCAGTACTTC.

The rearrangement uses TRBV11-1 and TRBJ2-4; TRBD2 matches at 14 bases. Germline V gives CDR1 SGHAT, CDR2 FQDESV (reference sequence). J gave up 11 bases and V 3 bases, and 6 bases lay outside the gene matches. The CDR3 has 15 residues. The CDR3 spells CASSFPGLAGAVQYF. In nucleotides, the CDR3 is TGTGCCAGCAGCTTTCCGGGACTAGCGGGAGCCGTTCAGTACTTC.

There are many counts of this clonotype. The chain combines TRBV20-1 with TRBJ2-5; 10 positions agree with TRBD1. The junction had 2 bases not matched to a gene; V was cut back by 5 bases and J by 5 bases. The CDR3 spans 12 residues. CDR1 is DFQATT and CDR2 is SNEGSKA in the germline V gene (reference sequence). The CDR3 here is CSAEGQGETQYF. DNA of the CDR3: TGCAGTGCTGAGGGACAGGGGGAGACCCAGTACTTC.

This clonotype appeared a few times. The chain uses TRBV11-1 and TRBJ2-7; D is ambiguous. The germline gives CDR1 SGHAT, CDR2 FQDESV (reference sequence). CDR3 size: 15 residues. V was clipped by 7 bases and J by 0 bases, with 16 bases between them. DNA for the CDR3: TGTGCCAGCACCATCCTACACGGTTTCTCCTACGAGCAGTACTTC. Protein sequence: CASTILHGFSYEQYF.

The rearrangement uses TRBV27 and TRBJ1-1, with TRBD1 as a possible D gene (6 bases). Trimming pared 1 base from V and 6 bases from J, leaving 9 bases between. The CDR3 loop spans 13 amino acids. CDR1 is MNHEY and CDR2 is SMNVEV in the germline V gene (reference sequence). CDR3: CASSLFSGAEAFF. The CDR3 DNA sequence: TGTGCCAGCAGTTTATTTTCAGGGGCTGAAGCTTTCTTT.

This clonotype was found many times. The gene calls are TRBV5-5 and TRBJ2-3; D is perhaps TRBD2 (5 bases). The CDR3 is made up of 16 amino acids. The V and J ends lost 1 base and 2 bases respectively, with 14 bases between them. The germline CDR1 and CDR2 sequences are SGHKS and YYEKEE (reference sequence). The CDR3 DNA follows: TGTGCCAGCAGCTTGTATCTTGGGAGTAACACAGATACGCAGTATTTT. Translation gives CASSLYLGSNTDTQYF.

The rearrangement uses TRBV9 and TRBJ2-1; 9 bases map to TRBD1. CDR3 length equals 14 residues. Looked up from germline, CDR1 is SGDLS and CDR2 is YYNGEE. V lost 3 bases, J lost 6 bases, and 4 bases stayed unmatched. This chain's CDR3 is CASSAPTGGNEQFF. The DNA of the CDR3 is TGTGCCAGCAGCGCCCCGACAGGGGGCAATGAGCAGTTCTTC. The full variable domain, in which reference TRBV9 and TRBJ2-1 provide the parts outside the CDR3, is DSGVTQTPKHLITATGQRVTLRCSPRSGDLSVYWYQQSLDQGLQFLIQYYNGEERAKGNILERFSAQQFPDLHSELNLSSLELGDSALYFCASSAPTGGNEQFFGPGTRLTVL.